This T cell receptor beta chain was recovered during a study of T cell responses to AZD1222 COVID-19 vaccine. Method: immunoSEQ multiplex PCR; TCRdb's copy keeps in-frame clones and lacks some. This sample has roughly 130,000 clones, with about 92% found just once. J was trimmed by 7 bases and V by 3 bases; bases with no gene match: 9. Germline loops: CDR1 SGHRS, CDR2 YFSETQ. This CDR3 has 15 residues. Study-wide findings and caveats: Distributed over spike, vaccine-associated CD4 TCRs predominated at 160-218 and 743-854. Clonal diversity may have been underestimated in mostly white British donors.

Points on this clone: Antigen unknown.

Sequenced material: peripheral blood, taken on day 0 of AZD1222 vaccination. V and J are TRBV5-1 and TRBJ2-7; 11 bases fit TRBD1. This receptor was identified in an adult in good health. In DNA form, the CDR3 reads TGCGCCAGCAGCTCCGGACAGGGGGCGTTTCGAGAGCAGTACTTC. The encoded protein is CASSSGQGAFREQYF.